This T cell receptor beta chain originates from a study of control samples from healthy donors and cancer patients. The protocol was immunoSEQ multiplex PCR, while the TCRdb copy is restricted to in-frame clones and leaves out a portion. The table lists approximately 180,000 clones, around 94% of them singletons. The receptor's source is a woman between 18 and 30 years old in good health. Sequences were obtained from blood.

As DNA, the CDR3 is TGTGCCAGCAGCTCCTTCCGGGACCCACTAGAGACCCAGTACTTC. Amino acids: CASSSFRDPLETQYF. The genes are TRBV28 and TRBJ2-5; perhaps D is TRBD1 or TRBD2 (5 bases each). There are 15 residues in the CDR3. Germline CDR1 and CDR2: MDHEN and SYDVKM. V was shortened by 6 bases and J by 4 bases, with 18 bases between the two germline ends.